Many counts were recorded for the clone carrying this T cell receptor beta chain. This sample stems from a study of spatial heterogeneity in lung cancer. The CDR3 is made up of 13 amino acids. The germline CDR1 and CDR2 sequences are SGHRS and YFSETQ. Deletions cut 4 bases from V and 7 bases from J, with 15 bases between. All TCR cDNA molecules were individually tagged with a unique molecular identifier. TCRdb reprocessed the 5' RACE reads with MiXCR, giving one entry per CDR3 protein. This sample carries around 70,000 distinct CDR3 sequences, 7.5% to 10% of them seen once, and the ten largest clones take approximately 2%. Stated time point: blood at routine non-recurrence follow-up after resection.

The receptor was derived from a female donor with early-stage non-small cell lung cancer. The chain uses TRBV5-1 and TRBJ2-7; a possible D gene is TRBD2 (6 bases). The sample consisted of PBMCs, taken at follow-up. CDR3 region: CASSPGEEREQYF. The CDR3 DNA is TGCGCCAGCAGCCCCGGGGAGGAGAGGGAGCAGTACTTC.